The subject of this entry is one T cell receptor (beta chain). Its antigen is not known. Time point reported: persistent/refractory GD, antithyroid drugs over 5 years with positive TRAb. From RNA extracted from PBMCs, the TCR library was made. The V end was cut by 2 bases, the J end by 2 bases, with 10 bases between. This CDR3 has 15 amino acids. The germline CDR1 and CDR2 sequences are LGHDT and YNNKEL (reference sequence). The sample belongs to a study of regulatory T cells in long-lasting Graves disease. Whole-study results and caveats: Repertoires from persistent disease leaned toward TRBV28, TRBJ1-2 and TRBJ2-5.

Construction of the TCR beta libraries employed iRepertoire HTBI primers in conjunction with Arm-PCR of CDR3 regions. TCRdb re-called the multiplex PCR reads through MiXCR, storing one row per CDR3 protein. The table shows around 500,000 distinct CDR3 sequences, with around 20% occurring only once. The origin of this receptor is a female donor with Graves disease. The V gene is TRBV3-1, the J gene TRBJ1-3; no clear D. The material sequenced was peripheral blood mononuclear cells (PBMCs), taken when the disease was refractory, from a patient treated with antithyroid drugs. This CDR3 is CASSQSALAGNTIYF. As DNA, the CDR3 is TGTGCCAGCAGCCAATCGGCTTTGGCTGGAAACACCATATATTTT.